These T cell receptor beta chains were read from a single sample in a study of T cells in Graves' hyperthyroidism and ophthalmopathy. MiXCR, applied by TCRdb to the multiplex PCR reads, yields one record per CDR3 protein. The table includes about 620,000 distinct CDR3 sequences, 15% to 20% detected once. Sequenced: blood. These receptors came from a young woman with Graves' hyperthyroidism. Both conserved end residues are trimmed from each CDR3.

TRBV7-6	TRBJ2-5	ASSRAAGAVGETQY
TRBV11-2	TRBJ2-7	ASSSLVETRPYEQY
TRBV29-1	TRBJ2-2	SVEDRLAGSRGAGELF
TRBV6-1	TRBJ1-6	ASRGNSPLH
TRBV27	TRBJ2-2	ASTQGIHTGELF
TRBV6-1	TRBJ1-5	ASRGPSNQPRH
TRBV28	TRBJ2-7	ASSLVNREQY
TRBV7-9	TRBJ2-1	ASSLGTALYNEQF
TRBV5-6	TRBJ1-4	ASSLGPLNEKLF
TRBV6-1	TRBJ1-5	ASTLDRGFGNQPQH
TRBV7-9	TRBJ2-5	ASRPDSQETQY
TRBV18	TRBJ2-2	ASSPASGGIDTGELF
TRBV6-1	TRBJ1-1	ASSEATWDTEAF
TRBV5-1	TRBJ1-2	ASSLADRVYGYT
TRBV12-5	TRBJ2-1	ASGLVLDSGPYNEQF
TRBV28	TRBJ1-2	ASLRQGAPYGYT
TRBV3-1	TRBJ2-1	ASSQDQREFVNEQF
TRBV6-1	TRBJ2-1	ASSPWTGGNEQF
TRBV2	TRBJ2-7	ASSDNRGLYEQY
TRBV6-2/TRBV6-3	TRBJ1-2	ASGYSSMTGGGYT
TRBV28	TRBJ1-1	ASSFRQPNTEAF
TRBV6-5	TRBJ2-7	ASSYSASGNSYEQY
TRBV24-1	TRBJ2-5	ATSDPSGQRWETQY
TRBV12-3/TRBV12-4	TRBJ1-2	ASSFTGTDGYT
TRBV9	TRBJ2-5	ASSRGRAQETQY
TRBV12-3/TRBV12-4	TRBJ2-7	ASSTGQGYEQY
TRBV27	TRBJ1-4	ASSSVTGGEKLF
TRBV5-4	TRBJ2-7	ASSSFSNEQY
TRBV30	TRBJ2-3	AWSGTSGESTDTQY
TRBV28	TRBJ1-5	ASSYSPPGGPQH
TRBV10-3	TRBJ2-3	AIKAPAQDPQQY
TRBV5-4	TRBJ2-5	ASSLERKRGRLY
TRBV20-1	TRBJ2-1	SARLDSSSYNEQF
TRBV2	TRBJ2-5	ASRYDSGTAQY
TRBV27	TRBJ1-1	ASSQGTAVEAL
TRBV2	TRBJ1-3	ASQDRGAGNTIY
TRBV7-2	TRBJ2-7	ASSVLAGAVYEQY
TRBV7-3	TRBJ1-2	ASSATGLGGYT
TRBV5-1	TRBJ1-1	ASRTEPNTEAF
TRBV20-1	TRBJ2-5	SALRGLAGVGY
TRBV3-1	TRBJ1-4	ASSTDRPTEKLF
TRBV2	TRBJ1-6	ASSDRGKRSSYNSPLH
TRBV9	TRBJ2-7	ASSVTAPGSEQY